Each of the 25 T cell receptor beta chains below was sequenced from the same sample in a study of cytomegalovirus exposure and HLA in healthy donors. Libraries were prepared by immunoSEQ multiplex PCR; TCRdb keeps only in-frame clonotypes and omits some of them. The sample lists around 70,000 clones, 94% occurring once. The sample taken for sequencing was PBMCs. These receptors all come from a woman in her late teens or twenties in good health and CMV-seropositive.

The V and J genes are TRBV10-2 and TRBJ2-7, with D unresolved. V was trimmed by 9 bases and J by 5 bases, leaving 5 bases between them. CDR3 length: 9 amino acids. Germline lookup yields CDR1 WSHSY and CDR2 SAAADI. CDR3: CASGHEQYF. Written as DNA, the CDR3 is TGCGCCAGTGGGCACGAGCAGTACTTC.

The chain recombines TRBV27 with TRBJ1-5; 8 bases fit TRBD1. The V and J ends lost 3 bases and 7 bases, in that order; junction bases with no gene match: 5. The CDR3 is 14 residues long. Germline V gives CDR1 MNHEY, CDR2 SMNVEV (reference sequence). The CDR3 sequence: CASSFSGGGQPQHF. DNA of the CDR3: TGTGCCAGCAGTTTTTCAGGGGGCGGACAGCCCCAGCATTTT.

This chain links TRBV4-1 with TRBJ2-7; the match to TRBD2 covers 8 bases. The CDR3 length is 19 residues. Germline-derived CDR1 and CDR2 are MGHRA and YSYEKL. V trimming: 2 bases; J trimming: 0 bases; junction bases outside the gene matches: 15. This chain's CDR3 is CASSQQEASVGTSSYEQYF. CDR3 coding DNA: TGCGCCAGCAGCCAACAAGAGGCTTCTGTGGGGACTAGCTCCTACGAGCAGTACTTC.

The rearrangement joins TRBV15 to TRBJ2-1, with TRBD2 as a possible D gene (6 bases). Trimming stripped 1 base from V and 1 base from J, with 23 bases between. Germline CDR1 reads LNHNV; CDR2 reads YYDKDF (reference sequence). This CDR3 is 20 amino acids long. The CDR3 loop is CATSRGLVQGWTKSYNEQFF. The CDR3 nucleotides are TGTGCCACCAGCAGAGGTTTGGTGCAGGGTTGGACTAAGTCCTACAATGAGCAGTTCTTC.

The chain joins TRBV29-1 to TRBJ2-6, with 10 bases fitting TRBD1. Looked up from germline, CDR1 is SQVTM and CDR2 is ANQGSEA. Trimming took 8 bases from V and 0 from J; bases not matched to a gene: 7. The CDR3 length is 16 residues. The CDR3 sequence is CSPRGTGVSGANVLTF. The DNA for the CDR3 is TGCAGCCCGAGAGGGACAGGGGTCTCTGGGGCCAACGTCCTGACTTTC.

V gene TRBV5-1 combines with J gene TRBJ1-2, with TRBD1 identical over 9 bases. The V and J ends lost 3 bases and 7 bases, in that order; junction bases with no gene match: 19. The CDR3 length is 18 residues. CDR1 and CDR2 (germline): SGHRS, YFSETQ. CDR3 DNA sequence: TGCGCCAGCAGCTCATGGGGAGGACAGGGGACTGTGGACGGTGGCTACACCTTC. It yields the protein CASSSWGGQGTVDGGYTF.

The gene calls are TRBV7-9 and TRBJ2-3, with D hard to call. Germline loops: CDR1 SEHNR, CDR2 FQNEAQ (reference sequence). Trimming removed 5 bases at V and 4 bases at J, with 10 bases between. This CDR3 is 13 amino acids long. Written as DNA, the CDR3 is TGTGCCAGCAGCCCGAGGAAGGCAGATACGCAGTATTTT. Encoded protein: CASSPRKADTQYF. Filled out from reference TRBV7-9 and TRBJ2-3, the complete variable domain reads DTGVSQNPRHKITKRGQNVTFRCDPISEHNRLYWYRQTLGQGPEFLTYFQNEAQLEKSRLLSDRFSAERPKGSFSTLEIQRTEQGDSAMYLCASSPRKADTQYFGPGTRLTVL.

This sequence joins TRBV27 and TRBJ2-2; unclear D gene. The CDR3 is 13 amino acids. Germline V gives CDR1 MNHEY, CDR2 SMNVEV (reference sequence). V gave up 3 bases and J gave up 6 bases, with 8 bases separating them. The CDR3 DNA follows: TGTGCCAGCAGTTTGGCGGCTGCCGGGGAGCTGTTTTTT. It encodes CASSLAAAGELFF.

The chain carries TRBV4-2 and TRBJ2-7; D is possibly TRBD2 (6 bases). V lost 0 bases and J 7 bases, leaving 19 bases between the germline ends. The CDR3 has 16 amino acids. CDR1 and CDR2 (germline): LGHNA, YNFKEQ. CDR3 amino acids: CASSQEEGGGPREQYF. In DNA form, the CDR3 reads TGTGCCAGCAGCCAAGAGGAGGGTGGGGGACCTAGGGAGCAGTACTTC.

The chain links TRBV4-1 to TRBJ2-5; 9 bases match TRBD1. The V segment lost 1 base and the J segment 5 bases; nucleotides outside the gene matches: 8. This CDR3 region has 16 residues. Per the germline V gene, CDR1 is MGHRA and CDR2 is YSYEKL. CDR3 amino acids: CASSQGQGVNEETQYF. In DNA form, the CDR3 reads TGCGCCAGCAGCCAAGGACAGGGGGTGAATGAGGAGACCCAGTACTTC.

This chain joins TRBV4-3 and TRBJ1-2; perhaps TRBD1 as D (5 bases). CDR1 and CDR2 from the germline V gene are LGHNA and YSLEER. The CDR3 extends over 15 amino acids. The germline V and J ends were trimmed by 0 bases and 4 bases, with 12 bases remaining between them. CDR3 sequence: CASSQDNRQGYGYTF. CDR3 sequence (DNA): TGCGCCAGCAGCCAAGATAATCGCCAGGGCTATGGCTACACCTTC.

The rearrangement joins TRBV7-2 to TRBJ1-2; the match to TRBD1 covers 8 bases. CDR1 is SGHTA and CDR2 is FQGNSA in the germline V gene. V shed 5 bases, J shed 3 bases, and the junction held 8 bases outside the gene matches. The CDR3 has 15 amino acids. This chain's CDR3 is CASSPQTGDYYGYTF. DNA for the CDR3: TGTGCCAGCAGCCCTCAGACAGGGGACTACTATGGCTACACCTTC.

V is TRBV10-2 and J is TRBJ2-3; TRBD2 matches 10 bases. The junction had 3 bases not matched to a gene; V was cut back by 0 bases and J by 0 bases. CDR1 WSHSY and CDR2 SAAADI come from the germline V gene. This CDR3 has 17 residues. CDR3 protein: CASSESGTSVSTDTQYF. Here the CDR3 DNA reads TGCGCCAGCAGTGAGTCGGGGACTAGCGTGAGCACAGATACGCAGTATTTT.

This clone is a singleton in its sample. This rearrangement joins TRBV7-2 to TRBJ2-7; unclear D gene. Germline CDR1 SGHTA, CDR2 FQGNSA. The germline V and J ends were trimmed by 4 bases and 5 bases, with 9 bases remaining between them. The CDR3 contains 12 residues. As DNA, the CDR3 is TGTGCCAGCAGCTCTTACATCCACGAGCAGTACTTC. Its translation: CASSSYIHEQYF.

The chain recombines TRBV15 with TRBJ1-5, with 10 bases aligning to TRBD1. Trimming took 1 base from V and 2 from J; bases not matched to a gene: 2. The CDR3 runs to 16 residues. The germline V gene encodes CDR1 LNHNV and CDR2 YYDKDF (reference sequence). For the CDR3, the DNA is TGTGCCACCAGCAGAGGACAGGGGGCTGGCAATCAGCCCCAGCATTTT. Translation gives CATSRGQGAGNQPQHF.

The rearrangement links TRBV27 to TRBJ2-7; no clear D gene. This CDR3 is 14 amino acids long. Germline lookup yields CDR1 MNHEY and CDR2 SMNVEV (reference sequence). Trimming stripped 2 bases from V and 0 bases from J, with 8 bases between. CDR3 protein: CASSLTRSSYEQYF. The DNA for the CDR3 is TGTGCCAGCAGTTTAACAAGGAGCTCCTACGAGCAGTACTTC.

The chain couples TRBV5-1 to TRBJ2-7, with a tentative D call TRBD2 (5 bases). Trimming shortened V by 0 bases and J by 5 bases, and 9 bases separated the two germline ends. The CDR3 has 13 amino acids. Germline CDR1 SGHRS, CDR2 YFSETQ. DNA of the CDR3: TGCGCCAGCAGCTTGGTGATCGGGAACGAGCAGTACTTC. Amino acids: CASSLVIGNEQYF. Drawing the rest from reference TRBV5-1 and TRBJ2-7, the complete variable domain is KAGVTQTPRYLIKTRGQQVTLSCSPISGHRSVSWYQQTPGQGLQFLFEYFSETQRNKGNFPGRFSGRQFSNSRSEMNVSTLELGDSALYLCASSLVIGNEQYFGPGTRLTVT.

The chain carries TRBV5-1 and TRBJ1-1, with D perhaps matching TRBD1 (6 bases). The ends were cut back, 6 bases at V and 9 bases at J, with 12 bases in the middle. Germline assignment: CDR1 SGHRS and CDR2 YFSETQ. CDR3 length: 11 amino acids. This CDR3 reads CASTLGQKAFF. For the CDR3, the DNA is TGCGCCAGCACCCTTGGACAGAAAGCTTTCTTT.

CDR3 nucleotides: TGTGCCAGCAGTGAACCGGGACTAGCGGGAGTTGGATTGTTTGCCGGGGAGCTGTTTTTT. The encoded protein is CASSEPGLAGVGLFAGELFF. This chain uses TRBV6-4 with TRBJ2-2; TRBD2 matches 14 bases. Germline V gene lookup returns CDR1 MRHNA and CDR2 SNTAGT. The length of the CDR3 is 20 residues. Germline trimming cut 3 bases from V and 6 bases from J; bases unmatched to any gene: 15.

V is TRBV7-8 and J is TRBJ2-2, with 10 bases aligning to TRBD1. The CDR3 consists of 16 residues. Trimming took 5 bases from V and 0 from J; bases not matched to a gene: 3. The germline V gene encodes CDR1 SGHVS and CDR2 FQNEAQ. In DNA, the CDR3 is TGTGCCAGCAGCCCTGGACAGGGGGCGAACACCGGGGAGCTGTTTTTT. Its protein product is CASSPGQGANTGELFF.

The J gene is TRBJ2-5, the V gene TRBV7-2; 8 bases line up with TRBD2. The CDR3 extends over 13 amino acids. V shed 3 bases, J shed 4 bases, and the junction held 1 base outside the gene matches. CDR1 SGHTA and CDR2 FQGNSA come from the germline V gene. DNA of the CDR3: TGTGCCAGCAGCTTTGCGGGAGGAGAGACCCAGTACTTC. Encoded protein: CASSFAGGETQYF.

This clone occurred once. The CDR3 nucleotides read TGTGCCAGCAGCCAAGTTTTCGGGGTTTCGTTTCAGGGGGACACCGGGGAGCTGTTTTTT. Translating gives CASSQVFGVSFQGDTGELFF. The chain has TRBV4-2 and TRBJ2-2; 7 nucleotides line up with TRBD1. CDR1 and CDR2 (germline): LGHNA, YNFKEQ. Trimming removed 1 base from V and 3 bases from J; junction bases left unmatched: 17. The CDR3 sequence is 20 residues long.

The chain employs TRBV10-2 and TRBJ1-5; 7 bases match TRBD1. This CDR3 region has 20 residues. V was clipped by 1 base and J by 0 bases; unmatched bases: 15. Germline CDR1 reads WSHSY; CDR2 reads SAAADI. This chain's CDR3 is CASSEFEAGTALYSNQPQHF. Here the CDR3 DNA reads TGCGCCAGCAGTGAGTTTGAGGCCGGGACAGCTCTTTATAGCAATCAGCCCCAGCATTTT.

This chain connects TRBV6-6 to TRBJ1-6; D unclear. CDR1 and CDR2 (germline): MNHNY, SVGAGI (reference sequence). The CDR3 contains 13 residues. The V gene lost 11 bases and the J gene lost 0 bases, with 8 bases spanning the gap. CDR3 sequence: CAVMSSYNSPLHF. The CDR3, as DNA: TGTGCCGTCATGAGCTCCTATAATTCACCCCTCCACTTT.

The chain links TRBV5-1 to TRBJ2-3; the match to TRBD1 covers 8 bases. CDR3 length: 15 residues. Unmatched junction bases numbered 3, after V lost 0 bases and J lost 3 bases. Looked up from germline, CDR1 is SGHRS and CDR2 is YFSETQ. CDR3 region: CASSLADRETDTQYF. The CDR3 DNA is TGCGCCAGCAGCTTGGCGGACAGGGAAACAGATACGCAGTATTTT. Combining the CDR3 with reference TRBV5-1 and TRBJ2-3 gives the whole variable domain KAGVTQTPRYLIKTRGQQVTLSCSPISGHRSVSWYQQTPGQGLQFLFEYFSETQRNKGNFPGRFSGRQFSNSRSEMNVSTLELGDSALYLCASSLADRETDTQYFGPGTRLTVL.